The 21 T cell receptor beta chains presented below share a single source sample, sequenced in a study of cytomegalovirus exposure and HLA in healthy donors. PCR involved 60 Vbeta and 13 Jbeta primers. The repertoire was sequenced with immunoSEQ multiplex PCR; TCRdb's copy has only in-frame clones and lacks some. Of some 180,000 clones in the sample, roughly 77% were seen once. Material for sequencing was PBMCs. The source of these receptors is a woman aged 30 to 39 in good health and CMV-seronegative.

The V call is TRBV19, the J call TRBJ1-1; D call uncertain. V was cut by 3 bases and J by 1 base, with 12 bases left in between. CDR1 is LNHDA and CDR2 is SQIVND in the germline V gene (reference sequence). This CDR3 spans 15 amino acids. The CDR3 DNA reads TGTGCCAGTAGTATTCTCTCAGTAACGAACACTGAAGCTTTCTTT. Translation: CASSILSVTNTEAFF.

The J gene is TRBJ1-6, the V gene TRBV6-6, with a tentative D call TRBD1 (5 bases). Germline lookup yields CDR1 MNHNY and CDR2 SVGAGI (reference sequence). Trimming removed 7 bases at V and 7 bases at J, with 17 bases between. The CDR3 covers 15 residues. CDR3 protein: CASIPRAGPNSPLHF. CDR3 nucleotide sequence: TGTGCCAGCATCCCCCGAGCAGGGCCAAATTCACCCCTCCACTTT.

This clone turned up a few times. V usage is TRBV7-6 and J usage is TRBJ2-3, with D perhaps TRBD2 (6 bases). The CDR3 contains 14 residues. Germline CDR1 SGHVS, CDR2 FNYEAQ. V shed 9 bases and J shed 4 bases, with 17 bases lying between them. The CDR3 sequence is CARVSGDLPDTQYF. Here the CDR3 DNA reads TGTGCCAGGGTATCGGGAGATCTCCCAGATACGCAGTATTTT.

This clone is a singleton in its sample. The chain is built from TRBV30 and TRBJ2-3; D possibly corresponds to TRBD1 (6 bases). This CDR3 is 14 amino acids long. Trimming took 6 bases from V and 1 from J, leaving 14 bases between them. CDR1 is GTSNPN and CDR2 is SVGIG in the germline V gene (reference sequence). The chain's CDR3 is CACPDRSGTDTQYF. The CDR3, as DNA: TGTGCCTGTCCCGACAGGTCAGGCACAGATACGCAGTATTTT.

V gene TRBV5-4 combines with J gene TRBJ2-3, with TRBD2 matching 13 bases. Germline V gives CDR1 SGHNT, CDR2 YYREEE (reference sequence). This CDR3 region has 17 residues. The junction had 3 bases not matched to a gene; V was cut back by 0 bases and J by 2 bases. The DNA for the CDR3 is TGTGCCAGCAGCTTGGCCGGACTAGCGGGGGTCACAGATACGCAGTATTTT. It is translated as CASSLAGLAGVTDTQYF.

The chain is built from TRBV11-1 and TRBJ2-1, with 10 bases identical to TRBD1. Trimming at V came to 7 bases and at J to 8 bases, leaving 11 bases not matched to a gene. This CDR3 is built from 15 residues. Germline V gene lookup returns CDR1 SGHAT and CDR2 FQDESV (reference sequence). The CDR3 protein is CASTGDRGEFHEQFF. The CDR3 nucleotides read TGTGCCAGCACCGGGGACAGGGGTGAATTCCATGAGCAGTTCTTC.

V and J are TRBV19 and TRBJ1-2; D might be TRBD1 (6 bases). Germline V lookup: CDR1 LNHDA, CDR2 SQIVND (reference sequence). This CDR3 is built from 15 residues. V was clipped by 4 bases and J by 2 bases, with 14 bases between them. CDR3 amino acids: CASSTSGASNYGYTF. CDR3 sequence (DNA): TGTGCCAGTAGTACCTCAGGGGCTTCCAACTATGGCTACACCTTC.

The chain carries TRBV11-2 and TRBJ1-4; D uncertain. The CDR3 length is 14 residues. Deletions cut 3 bases from V and 8 bases from J, with 13 bases between. Germline V lookup: CDR1 SGHAT, CDR2 FQNNGV. Here the CDR3 reads CASSFAGLGEKLFF. The DNA for the CDR3 is TGTGCCAGCAGCTTTGCGGGGTTAGGCGAAAAACTGTTTTTT.

The rearrangement joins TRBV18 to TRBJ1-4; D is unresolved. The V gene lost 6 bases and the J gene lost 1 base, with 12 bases spanning the gap. Germline V gene lookup returns CDR1 KGHSH and CDR2 LQKENI. The CDR3 consists of 15 residues. In DNA form, the CDR3 reads TGTGCCAGCTCGTCCGGGAGGAAAACTAATGAAAAACTGTTTTTT. Amino acids: CASSSGRKTNEKLFF. The complete variable domain, with remaining parts taken from reference TRBV18 and TRBJ1-4, reads NAGVMQNPRHLVRRRGQEARLRCSPMKGHSHVYWYRQLPEEGLKFMVYLQKENIIDESGMPKERFSAEFPKEGPSILRIQQVVRGDSAAYFCASSSGRKTNEKLFFGSGTQLSVL.

This sequence joins TRBV6-5 and TRBJ1-1; D is ambiguous. Trimming cost V 0 bases and J 3 bases, with 8 bases left between them. This CDR3 has 14 amino acids. Germline V gene data show CDR1 as MNHEY and CDR2 as SVGAGI. The CDR3 sequence: CASSYSWGDTEAFF. DNA of the CDR3: TGTGCCAGCAGTTACTCTTGGGGAGACACTGAAGCTTTCTTT.

CDR3 loop: CASSPKAGGNTEAFF. CDR3 in DNA: TGTGCCAGCAGCCCGAAAGCGGGTGGGAACACTGAAGCTTTCTTT. The chain joins TRBV7-2 to TRBJ1-1; no reliable D call. V was pared by 5 bases and J by 1 base, with 14 bases between. CDR3 length: 15 amino acids. Germline loops: CDR1 SGHTA, CDR2 FQGNSA.

On this clone: The same CDR3 arises from other DNA sequences in this sample as well. This chain links TRBV7-3 with TRBJ2-5; 7 bases map to TRBD2. The CDR3 runs 14 residues. Trimming took 5 bases from V and 2 from J; bases not matched to a gene: 5. Per germline, CDR1 SGHTA and CDR2 FQGTGA. DNA of the CDR3: TGTGCCAGCAGCCCAACGGGACTACAAGAGACCCAGTACTTC. Protein: CASSPTGLQETQYF.

The genes are TRBV29-1 and TRBJ1-1; TRBD1 matches 8 bases. Germline V gene lookup returns CDR1 SQVTM and CDR2 ANQGSEA. J gave up 6 bases and V 6 bases, and 15 bases lay outside the gene matches. The CDR3 is made up of 15 amino acids. The CDR3 DNA sequence: TGCAGCGTGGTGTACAGGGGGAGGGTAGCCGCTGAAGCTTTCTTT. Translating it yields CSVVYRGRVAAEAFF.

The sample holds a few counts of this clone. J is TRBJ2-7 and V is TRBV30, with D perhaps matching TRBD2 (5 bases). Trimming cost V 2 bases and J 0 bases, with 14 bases left between them. The CDR3 consists of 15 residues. From germline, CDR1 is GTSNPN and CDR2 SVGIG (reference sequence). As DNA, the CDR3 is TGTGCCTGGAGTTCTACCCCCCGGGGCTCCTACGAGCAGTACTTC. This sequence encodes CAWSSTPRGSYEQYF.

The chain recombines TRBV7-2 with TRBJ1-3; D not resolved. The germline CDR1 and CDR2 sequences are SGHTA and FQGNSA. V lost 1 base and J 3 bases, leaving 4 bases between the germline ends. The CDR3 has 13 residues. The CDR3 is CASSLELGNTIYF. The CDR3 DNA is TGTGCCAGCAGCTTAGAACTTGGAAACACCATATATTTT.

The V gene is TRBV30, the J gene TRBJ2-1; TRBD2 is a possible D gene (7 bases). Germline V gene data show CDR1 as GTSNPN and CDR2 as SVGIG (reference sequence). V lost 4 bases, J lost 8 bases, and 18 bases lay in between. The CDR3 is 14 residues long. DNA for the CDR3: TGTGCCTGGAACCGGGGGGCCGTTGTAGATGAGCAGTTCTTC. This translates into CAWNRGAVVDEQFF.

The rearrangement joins TRBV30 to TRBJ1-5; 8 nucleotides agree with TRBD1. The germline V gene has CDR1 GTSNPN and CDR2 SVGIG (reference sequence). The CDR3 spans 15 residues. With V trimmed by 2 bases and J by 5 bases, 8 bases remained unmatched. The DNA of the CDR3 is TGTGCCTGGAGTAGGGACGGCAGGGGGCATCAGCCCCAGCATTTT. This gives the protein CAWSRDGRGHQPQHF. Full variable domain (remainder filled in from reference TRBV30 and TRBJ1-5): SQTIHQWPATLVQPVGSPLSLECTVEGTSNPNLYWYRQAAGRGLQLLFYSVGIGQISSEVPQNLSASRPQDRQFILSSKKLLLSDSGFYLCAWSRDGRGHQPQHFGDGTRLSIL.

This chain connects TRBV19 to TRBJ1-4, with D maybe TRBD1 (5 bases). CDR1 is LNHDA, CDR2 SQIVND, per germline (reference sequence). The CDR3 spans 14 residues. Trimming pared 7 bases from V and 6 bases from J, leaving 15 bases between. The CDR3 reads CASMEGAWDEKLFF. In DNA form, the CDR3 reads TGTGCCAGTATGGAAGGGGCATGGGATGAAAAACTGTTTTTT.

V is TRBV18 and J is TRBJ1-2, with 7 bases that match TRBD1. V lost 2 bases and J lost 2; bases outside the gene matches: 5. From germline, CDR1 is KGHSH and CDR2 LQKENI. This CDR3 comprises 15 residues. CDR3 sequence reads: CASSPISRGNYGYTF. The CDR3 DNA follows: TGTGCCAGCTCACCAATCTCCAGGGGGAACTATGGCTACACCTTC. Complete variable domain (other parts from reference TRBV18 and TRBJ1-2): NAGVMQNPRHLVRRRGQEARLRCSPMKGHSHVYWYRQLPEEGLKFMVYLQKENIIDESGMPKERFSAEFPKEGPSILRIQQVVRGDSAAYFCASSPISRGNYGYTFGSGTRLTVV.

The chain recombines TRBV6-5 with TRBJ2-7; 11 positions agree with TRBD1. The CDR3 sequence is 14 residues long. V trimming: 5 bases; J trimming: 1 base; junction bases outside the gene matches: 1. Looked up from germline, CDR1 is MNHEY and CDR2 is SVGAGI. Here the CDR3 reads CASSRDRGSYEQYF. CDR3 DNA: TGTGCCAGCAGTAGGGACAGGGGGTCCTACGAGCAGTACTTC.

The V and J genes are TRBV7-9 and TRBJ1-5, with D unclear. With 1 base removed from V and 5 bases from J, the gap between germline ends came to 9 bases. The CDR3 is 14 amino acids. CDR1 and CDR2 from the germline V gene are SEHNR and FQNEAQ (reference sequence). CDR3 residues: CASSLDLPHQPQHF. The CDR3 DNA follows: TGTGCCAGCAGCTTAGATCTCCCCCATCAGCCCCAGCATTTT.